The following is a TCR beta chain sequence with its context. Its antigen is currently unknown. This sample was included in a study of healthy donors' naive CD4 and CD8 T cells. Study-wide results and caveats: Positive CDR3 charge linked to CD4+ cells, negative to CD8+ cells.

A linear amplification protocol produced the TCR libraries from 400 to 550 ng of total RNA. TCRdb re-analysed the reads in MiXCR, keeping a single row per CDR3 protein. The sample holds 150,000 to 200,000 distinct CDR3 sequences, 74% seen once. Germline CDR1 is LNHDA and CDR2 is SQIVND (reference sequence). The length of the CDR3 is 15 residues. V gave up 9 bases and J gave up 3 bases, with 21 bases separating them. This TCR derives from a pool of human donors in good health; the sample pools cells from several healthy donors. Sample: naive CD4+ and CD8+ T cells sorted from blood, pooled from several donors. This sequence joins TRBV19 and TRBJ2-7; a possible D gene is TRBD2 (6 bases). The DNA of the CDR3 is TGTGCCAGCCGCCCGGGGCGGGAAGAATACTACGAGCAGTACTTC. Translation gives CASRPGREEYYEQYF. The full variable domain, completed using reference TRBV19 and TRBJ2-7, is DGGITQSPKYLFRKEGQNVTLSCEQNLNHDAMYWYRQDPGQGLRLIYYSQIVNDFQKGDIAEGYSVSREKKESFPLTVTSAQKNPTAFYLCASRPGREEYYEQYFGPGTRLTVT.